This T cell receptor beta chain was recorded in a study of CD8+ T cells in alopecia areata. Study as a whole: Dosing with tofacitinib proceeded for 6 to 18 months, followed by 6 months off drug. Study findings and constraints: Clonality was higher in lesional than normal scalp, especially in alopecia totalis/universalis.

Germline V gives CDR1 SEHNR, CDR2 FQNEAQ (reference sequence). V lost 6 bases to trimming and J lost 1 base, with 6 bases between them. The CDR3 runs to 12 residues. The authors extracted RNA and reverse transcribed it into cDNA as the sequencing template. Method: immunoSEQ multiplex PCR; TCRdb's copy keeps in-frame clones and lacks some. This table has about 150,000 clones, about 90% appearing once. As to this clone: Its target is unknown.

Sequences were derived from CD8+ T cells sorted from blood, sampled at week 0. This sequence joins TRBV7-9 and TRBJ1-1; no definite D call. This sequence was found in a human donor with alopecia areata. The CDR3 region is CASRKGNTEAFF. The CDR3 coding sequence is TGTGCCAGCAGAAAGGGGAACACTGAAGCTTTCTTT.